This TCR beta chain comes out of a study of blood T cell repertoires in COVID-19. Study-level information: Whether acute or convalescent, the COVID-19 samples came from the United States, Italy and Spain. From T cells, B-cell-depleted T cells, or PBMCs came the material, which was cDNA or gDNA.

Germline V CDR1 and CDR2: SGHVS, FNYEAQ. The CDR3 is made up of 16 amino acids. The J segment lost 6 bases and the V segment lost 5 bases, leaving 9 bases of the junction unmatched. Per the original data handling: Nucleated cell counts were estimated from reference gene primer amplification. Clones were sequenced by immunoSEQ multiplex PCR, and TCRdb holds only the in-frame ones, with some missing. The V and J calls and the clone size are those of that table, but D and trimming were determined from the DNA. This table has approximately 80,000 clones, around 91% appearing once. This TCR was sampled from a woman aged 50 to 65 in a cohort sampled during active COVID-19. The chain has TRBV7-6 and TRBJ2-1, with TRBD2 matching 11 bases. Source material: peripheral blood. This chain's CDR3 is CASSPLAGGVGNEQFF. In DNA, the CDR3 is TGTGCCAGCAGCCCCTTAGCGGGAGGGGTAGGCAATGAGCAGTTCTTC.